This passage covers 18 T cell receptor beta chains from one sample sequenced in a study of T cells after yellow fever vaccination. A single record per CDR3 protein comes from TCRdb applying MiXCR to the 5' RACE reads. The data contain 610,000 or so distinct CDR3 sequences, roughly an eighth of them singletons. Material: PBMCs, obtained on the day of the yellow fever booster vaccination. All receptors come from a man aged 25-40 years who received the YFV17D yellow fever vaccine.

The chain employs TRBV27 and TRBJ1-5; weak D call: TRBD1 (6 bases). Trimming left V 6 bases short and J 0 bases short, with 18 bases between. CDR1 and CDR2 (germline): MNHEY, SMNVEV (reference sequence). The CDR3 has 17 residues. CDR3 sequence: CASRVDGTLYSNQPQHF. The CDR3 nucleotides read TGTGCCAGCAGAGTGGATGGGACACTTTATAGCAATCAGCCCCAGCATTTT.

The V call is TRBV12-3 or TRBV12-4, the J call TRBJ2-5; a possible D gene is TRBD1 (6 bases). The CDR3 length is 16 residues. V gave up 6 bases and J gave up 2 bases, with 19 bases separating them. For the CDR3, the DNA is TGTGCCAGCAGCAGAAAGCCGGGACACATACAAGAGACCCAGTACTTC. Protein product: CASSRKPGHIQETQYF.

This chain connects TRBV6-1 to TRBJ2-7; 12 positions agree with TRBD2. Trimming took 4 bases from V and 2 from J; bases not matched to a gene: 3. CDR1 is MNHNS and CDR2 is SASEGT in the germline V gene. CDR3 length: 15 amino acids. CDR3 residues: CASSGRTSGTYEQYF. DNA for the CDR3: TGTGCCAGCAGTGGTAGGACTAGCGGGACCTACGAGCAGTACTTC.

This clonotype was counted a few times. The chain joins TRBV12-3 or TRBV12-4 to TRBJ2-1; maybe TRBD2 (6 bases). V dropped 7 bases and J dropped 4 bases, with 17 bases sitting between them. The CDR3 is made up of 15 amino acids. DNA of the CDR3: TGTGCCAGCACCCCTTTAGCGGTATTATACAATGAGCAGTTCTTC. As protein: CASTPLAVLYNEQFF.

This chain connects TRBV30 to TRBJ2-2; 11 nucleotides line up with TRBD2. The CDR3 spans 16 residues. Germline trimming cut 0 bases from V and 9 bases from J; bases unmatched to any gene: 9. In germline, CDR1 is GTSNPN, CDR2 SVGIG (reference sequence). CDR3 in amino acids: CAWSVLSSGRFRELFF. In nucleotides, the CDR3 is TGTGCCTGGAGTGTGTTGTCTAGCGGGAGGTTTCGGGAGCTGTTTTTT. The variable domain in full, completed from reference TRBV30 and TRBJ2-2, reads SQTIHQWPATLVQPVGSPLSLECTVEGTSNPNLYWYRQAAGRGLQLLFYSVGIGQISSEVPQNLSASRPQDRQFILSSKKLLLSDSGFYLCAWSVLSSGRFRELFFGEGSRLTVL.

The V call is TRBV10-3, the J call TRBJ1-2, with D perhaps matching TRBD1 (5 bases). CDR3 length: 12 residues. V lost 2 bases, J lost 9 bases, and 10 bases lay in between. Looked up from germline, CDR1 is ENHRY and CDR2 is SYGVKD. The CDR3 DNA follows: TGTGCCATCAGTGAGAGTCGGGGCAGCTACACCTTC. Protein: CAISESRGSYTF.

In its sample, this clonotype was seen many times. The V call is TRBV7-2, the J call TRBJ2-2; D unresolved. Per germline, CDR1 SGHTA and CDR2 FQGNSA. The ends were cut back, 6 bases at V and 1 base at J, with 12 bases in the middle. The CDR3 runs to 15 residues. CDR3 residues: CASRPTLGNTGELFF. In DNA, the CDR3 is TGTGCCAGCAGACCGACACTGGGGAACACCGGGGAGCTGTTTTTT.

This clonotype was seen a handful of times. The rearrangement links TRBV6-1 to TRBJ2-6, with 7 bases that match TRBD1. The CDR3 extends over 17 amino acids. The V and J ends lost 6 bases and 4 bases, in that order; junction bases with no gene match: 12. Germline V gives CDR1 MNHNS, CDR2 SASEGT. The CDR3 here is CASSRTLTGSGANVLTF. CDR3 nucleotide sequence: TGTGCCAGCAGCCGAACCCTGACAGGGTCCGGGGCCAACGTCCTGACTTTC.

In this sample, this clonotype turned up a few times. This chain connects TRBV5-1 to TRBJ2-6, with D maybe TRBD1 (5 bases). Germline V gene lookup returns CDR1 SGHRS and CDR2 YFSETQ. CDR3 length: 16 amino acids. Trimming pared 0 bases from V and 0 bases from J, leaving 7 bases between. The CDR3 nucleotides read TGCGCCAGCAGCTTGGTCACAGGCTCTGGGGCCAACGTCCTGACTTTC. Protein sequence: CASSLVTGSGANVLTF.

V and J are TRBV6-1 and TRBJ1-2; 8 nucleotides agree with TRBD1. Germline trimming cut 4 bases from V and 4 bases from J; bases unmatched to any gene: 8. The CDR3 contains 15 residues. Germline CDR1 reads MNHNS; CDR2 reads SASEGT. The CDR3 sequence is CASSGRGQGGYGYTF. The DNA for the CDR3 is TGTGCCAGCAGTGGCCGCGGACAGGGAGGCTATGGCTACACCTTC.

The rearrangement uses TRBV9 and TRBJ2-5; TRBD1 might be the D (5 bases). This CDR3 comprises 14 residues. Trimming pared 2 bases from V and 5 bases from J, leaving 13 bases between. Germline-derived CDR1 and CDR2 are SGDLS and YYNGEE. The CDR3 DNA is TGTGCCAGCAGCGTTCAGGGTTTGACGGAGACCCAGTACTTC. This encodes CASSVQGLTETQYF.

This clonotype occurred a few times. The chain is built from TRBV29-1 and TRBJ2-3, with D possibly called TRBD1 or TRBD2 (5 bases each). Germline V gene data show CDR1 as SQVTM and CDR2 as ANQGSEA. The CDR3 is 21 residues long. Between the trimmed V and J ends, which lost 3 bases and 0 bases, there was a span of 31 bases. This CDR3 reads CSVEGIGAIKNSRASTDTQYF. The CDR3 DNA reads as TGCAGCGTTGAGGGTATCGGGGCCATTAAAAACTCCCGTGCTAGCACAGATACGCAGTATTTT.

This clonotype was detected a few times. The genes are TRBV20-1 and TRBJ2-5; TRBD2 agrees at 8 bases. J lost 4 bases, V lost 1 base, and 8 bases had no gene match. CDR3 length equals 15 residues. The germline gives CDR1 DFQATT, CDR2 SNEGSKA (reference sequence). The DNA of the CDR3 is TGCAGTGCTAGAGGGGGAGCGGGAGCTGCAGAGACCCAGTACTTC. Translating it yields CSARGGAGAAETQYF.

The sample holds a few counts of this clonotype. The chain uses TRBV29-1 and TRBJ2-3; 9 bases are a match to TRBD2. V dropped 1 base and J dropped 4; count of bases not matched to a gene: 3. Germline V CDR1 and CDR2: SQVTM, ANQGSEA. CDR3 length: 14 residues. CDR3 coding DNA: TGCAGCGTTGAAGTAGCGGGAGTGGCAGATACGCAGTATTTT. Residues: CSVEVAGVADTQYF.

This clonotype was seen only a few times. The rearrangement links TRBV5-4 to TRBJ2-7; 8 bases are shared with TRBD1. The V and J ends lost 8 bases and 7 bases, in that order; junction bases with no gene match: 14. CDR1 is SGHNT and CDR2 is YYREEE in the germline V gene (reference sequence). The CDR3 consists of 14 residues. The CDR3 coding sequence is TGTGCCAGTATCCCTACCCAGGGGGCCCGAGAGCAGTACTTC. Protein: CASIPTQGAREQYF.

The chain combines TRBV5-1 with TRBJ2-3, with TRBD2 matching over 7 bases. The ends lost 5 bases at V and 0 bases at J; junction bases unmatched: 9. CDR3 length equals 16 residues. Germline V gene sequence: CDR1 SGHRS, CDR2 YFSETQ. CDR3 sequence: CASRDTTSESTDTQYF. The DNA for the CDR3 is TGCGCCAGCAGGGATACTACTAGCGAAAGCACAGATACGCAGTATTTT.

The chain combines TRBV7-9 with TRBJ2-2; the match to TRBD2 covers 8 bases. CDR1 and CDR2 from the germline V gene are SEHNR and FQNEAQ (reference sequence). The CDR3 extends over 15 amino acids. Germline trimming cut 5 bases from V and 4 bases from J; bases unmatched to any gene: 6. Written as DNA, the CDR3 is TGTGCCAGCAGCCGAATAGCGGGACGCACCGGGGAGCTGTTTTTT. It encodes CASSRIAGRTGELFF. The variable domain in full, with the rest retrieved from reference TRBV7-9 and TRBJ2-2, is DTGVSQNPRHKITKRGQNVTFRCDPISEHNRLYWYRQTLGQGPEFLTYFQNEAQLEKSRLLSDRFSAERPKGSFSTLEIQRTEQGDSAMYLCASSRIAGRTGELFFGEGSRLTVL.

There are many counts of this clonotype. The chain recombines TRBV28 with TRBJ2-7; D is undetermined. V lost 6 bases and J 4 bases, leaving 7 bases between the germline ends. The CDR3 is 11 amino acids. Germline V gene data show CDR1 as MDHEN and CDR2 as SYDVKM. CDR3 protein: CASSLQYEQYF. For the CDR3, the DNA is TGTGCCAGCAGCTTACAATACGAGCAGTACTTC.